The clone carrying this T cell receptor beta chain was detected ten times or more. The antigen remains unidentified. The sample comes from a study of regulatory T cells in long-lasting Graves disease. The V end lost 0 bases, the J end lost 1 base, and 9 bases lay between the germline ends. Germline CDR1 is SGHAT and CDR2 is FQNNGV. The CDR3 runs to 15 residues. Time point here: persistent/refractory GD, antithyroid drugs over 5 years with positive TRAb. Extracted PBMC RNA gave rise to the TCR library. Study results and caveats: What was studied was peripheral blood only, and not thyroid tissue.

Arm-PCR of CDR3 regions and iRepertoire HTBI primers were used to build TCR beta libraries. Using its own MiXCR run on the multiplex PCR reads, TCRdb lists one record per CDR3 protein. Of over 450,000 distinct CDR3 sequences in the sample, roughly 21% were seen once. This TCR derives from a female donor with Graves disease. V is TRBV11-2 and J is TRBJ2-5, with a tentative D call TRBD2 (5 bases). The material sequenced was peripheral blood mononuclear cells (PBMCs), taken when the disease was refractory, from a patient treated with antithyroid drugs. The CDR3 here is CASSLDPGLQETQYF. Written as DNA, the CDR3 is TGTGCCAGCAGCTTAGATCCAGGACTCCAAGAGACCCAGTACTTC.